The T cell receptor (beta chain) described here comes from a study of molecular identifiers for immune sequencing clone quantification. About the research overall: Replicate experiments took RNA from roughly 20,000 or 100,000 naive CD8 cells, divided it five ways and sequenced four.

CDR3 length equals 15 residues. Germline values: CDR1 SGHVS, CDR2 FQNEAQ. Trimming stripped 2 bases from V and 0 bases from J, with 9 bases between. TCRdb used MiXCR to reprocess the PCR reads, holding one entry per CDR3 protein. This sample yields about 40,000 distinct CDR3 sequences, of which less than 20% are seen a single time; around 7% belongs to the top ten. Points from the study as a whole: Clones above 20 RNA copies contained over 99% of effector molecules and under 1% of naive molecules. Spiked Jurkat TCR RNA equivalent to one cell was reportedly detectable in one million naive cells.

This clonotype was detected ten times or more. Its matching antigen is unknown. The chain recombines TRBV7-8 with TRBJ2-3; D is ambiguous. Sequencing used naive CD8+ T cells from blood, with Jurkat cell RNA spiked in. Subset here: FACS-sorted CD8+CD4-CCR7+CD45RA+ naive T cells. The clonotype originates from a human donor in good health. Some libraries in this study had Jurkat cell RNA spiked in. The CDR3 region is CASSLRRSSTDTQYF. In DNA, the CDR3 is TGTGCCAGCAGCTTAAGGCGATCTAGCACAGATACGCAGTATTTT.